The TCR beta chain described here comes from a study of blood T cell repertoires in COVID-19. In the authors' methods: Nucleated cell counts were estimated from reference gene primer amplification. The table came from immunoSEQ multiplex PCR; TCRdb's copy has only in-frame clones and leaves some out. V and J calls and clone size are those listed in that table; D and trimming were worked out from the DNA. This table has 400,000 to 450,000 clones, 80% to 90% appearing once. From germline, CDR1 is SEHNR and CDR2 FQNEAQ (reference sequence). Trimming stripped 5 bases from V and 3 bases from J, with 16 bases between. This CDR3 has 15 residues. Cohort allocation depended upon clinical history that participants reported.

The chain is built from TRBV7-9 and TRBJ1-1; D remains ambiguous. The sequence was obtained from a young man who had recovered from COVID-19. Source material: PBMCs or T cells enriched from blood (not recorded which). In nucleotides, the CDR3 is TGTGCCAGCAGCCTACCTGGAGTTGTGGACACTGAAGCTTTCTTT. Encoded protein: CASSLPGVVDTEAFF.